This section outlines one T cell receptor beta chain sequence together with its context. Preparation of the TCRbeta library used unique molecular identifiers. TCRdb itself ran the PCR reads through MiXCR, one entry per CDR3 protein. The table records about 690,000 distinct CDR3 sequences, over 15% of them present only once. From germline, CDR1 is SEHNR and CDR2 FQNEAQ (reference sequence). The CDR3 loop spans 12 amino acids. V was clipped by 4 bases and J by 6 bases, with 7 bases between them. This sample stems from a study of T-cell reconstitution after alpha-beta-depleted transplantation in children.

The chain is built from TRBV7-9 and TRBJ2-4; D is unresolved. The clonotype was recovered from a human donor who donated a stem cell graft to a child with acute myeloid leukemia. Sequencing was performed on PBMCs from the stem cell graft donor, taken from the stem cell graft. CDR3 sequence: CASSSQLNIQYF. The CDR3 DNA reads TGTGCCAGCAGCTCCCAGTTAAACATTCAGTACTTC. Combining the CDR3 with reference TRBV7-9 and TRBJ2-4 gives the whole variable domain DTGVSQNPRHKITKRGQNVTFRCDPISEHNRLYWYRQTLGQGPEFLTYFQNEAQLEKSRLLSDRFSAERPKGSFSTLEIQRTEQGDSAMYLCASSSQLNIQYFGAGTRLSVL.